This T cell receptor (beta chain) was sequenced for a study of T cell changes during pregnancy in multiple sclerosis. Trimming took 0 bases from V and 3 from J, leaving 9 bases between them. From germline, CDR1 is MNHNY and CDR2 SVGAGI (reference sequence). This CDR3 has 15 residues. Using immunoSEQ multiplex PCR, the repertoire was profiled, and TCRdb retains in-frame clones only, with some absent. The repertoire consists of 60,000 to 75,000 clones, with 91% occurring once and the leading ten covering about 0.9%. J is TRBJ2-1 and V is TRBV6-6, with a tentative D call TRBD1 (5 bases). This sample comprised peripheral blood, obtained before pregnancy. The TCR originated in a female donor with multiple sclerosis, enrolled in a pregnancy study. CDR3 loop: CASSYSSQVYNEQFF. Here the CDR3 DNA reads TGTGCCAGCAGTTACTCGTCACAGGTCTACAATGAGCAGTTCTTC.